This TCR beta chain was sequenced in a study of cytomegalovirus exposure and HLA in healthy donors. PCR primers comprised 60 Vbeta and 13 Jbeta primers. Per the original methods: Later reanalysis found around 74 million unique TCR beta chains, about 11 million of them shared. Profiling relied on immunoSEQ multiplex PCR, and the TCRdb table lists in-frame clones only, not all of them. V and J calls and clone size are as listed in that table; D and trimming were resolved from the DNA. Of some 160,000 clones in the sample, around 80% are singletons; the top ten hold over 1.1%. The CDR3 length is 13 residues. After removal of 11 bases from V and 0 bases from J, the junction contained 5 bases not matched to a gene. Per germline, CDR1 SNHLY and CDR2 FYNNEI.

The TCR was taken from a male donor in good health and CMV-seronegative. The V gene is TRBV2, the J gene TRBJ1-1; 8 bases are a match to TRBD1. The sample comprised PBMCs. The CDR3 DNA follows: TGTGCCGCCCGACAGGGGATGAACACTGAAGCTTTCTTT. Translated, it gives CAARQGMNTEAFF. Full variable domain (rest looked up from reference TRBV2 and TRBJ1-1): EPEVTQTPSHQVTQMGQEVILRCVPISNHLYFYWYRQILGQKVEFLVSFYNNEISEKSEIFDDQFSVERPDGSNFTLKIRSTKLEDSAMYFCAARQGMNTEAFFGQGTRLTVV.